This passage covers 22 T cell receptor beta chains from one sample sequenced in a study of regulatory T cells in long-lasting Graves disease. Sequencing libraries for TCR beta were prepared with iRepertoire HTBI primers and Arm-PCR of CDR3 regions. Using its own MiXCR run on the multiplex PCR reads, TCRdb lists one record per CDR3 protein. This sample has over 450,000 distinct CDR3 sequences, with more than 10% found just once. Time point given: newly diagnosed GD, antithyroid drugs for less than 3 months. TCR sequences were obtained from RNA taken from PBMCs. The same data also went into a second study, on T cells in Graves' hyperthyroidism and ophthalmopathy.

The starting material was peripheral blood mononuclear cells (PBMCs), obtained at new diagnosis, from a patient treated with antithyroid drugs. Every receptor here comes from a woman in her 30s with Graves disease.

This clonotype was detected ten times or more. V is TRBV9 and J is TRBJ1-1, with D uncertain. V lost 0 bases, J lost 5 bases, and 8 bases lay in between. The germline gives CDR1 SGDLS, CDR2 YYNGEE. CDR3 length equals 13 residues. The CDR3 nucleotides read TGTGCCAGCAGCGTAGGGACGGGAACTGAAGCTTTCTTT. This gives the protein CASSVGTGTEAFF.

This clonotype was counted at least ten times. The rearrangement joins TRBV30 to TRBJ1-5; TRBD1 matches at 8 bases. V shed 4 bases and J 7 bases; nucleotides not matched to a gene: 6. Germline CDR1 GTSNPN, CDR2 SVGIG (reference sequence). The CDR3 consists of 13 residues. DNA for the CDR3: TGTGCCTGGACTAACACAGGGGGACAGCCCCAGCATTTT. The encoded protein is CAWTNTGGQPQHF. The variable domain in full, completed from reference TRBV30 and TRBJ1-5, reads SQTIHQWPATLVQPVGSPLSLECTVEGTSNPNLYWYRQAAGRGLQLLFYSVGIGQISSEVPQNLSASRPQDRQFILSSKKLLLSDSGFYLCAWTNTGGQPQHFGDGTRLSIL.

This clonotype showed up many times. The genes are TRBV6-8 and TRBJ2-3; the D call may be TRBD1 or TRBD2 (5 bases each). The CDR3 loop spans 14 amino acids. The V and J ends lost 6 bases and 4 bases respectively, with 14 bases between them. Germline V gene data show CDR1 as MNHGY and CDR2 as SAAAGT. DNA for the CDR3: TGTGCCAGCAGCCCAGAGGGGAGCGCAGATACGCAGTATTTT. Its protein product is CASSPEGSADTQYF.

In this sample, this clonotype turned up many times. The CDR3 sequence is CASSGPLRGTEAFF. CDR3 DNA: TGCGCCAGCAGTGGACCGCTCCGAGGAACTGAAGCTTTCTTT. The V call is TRBV4-1, the J call TRBJ1-1; D gene unclear. V was shortened by 6 bases and J by 5 bases, with 16 bases between the two germline ends. CDR1 is MGHRA, CDR2 YSYEKL, per germline. This CDR3 has 14 residues.

The rearrangement joins TRBV19 to TRBJ2-7; 8 nucleotides line up with TRBD2. With 3 bases clipped from V and 6 bases from J, the junction kept 16 bases outside the gene matches. CDR1 LNHDA and CDR2 SQIVND come from the germline V gene (reference sequence). This CDR3 spans 17 amino acids. CDR3 sequence reads: CASSIRLGGSGVPEQYF. The CDR3 nucleotides read TGTGCCAGTAGTATCCGCTTGGGTGGTAGCGGGGTACCCGAGCAGTACTTC. Drawing the rest from reference TRBV19 and TRBJ2-7, the complete variable domain is DGGITQSPKYLFRKEGQNVTLSCEQNLNHDAMYWYRQDPGQGLRLIYYSQIVNDFQKGDIAEGYSVSREKKESFPLTVTSAQKNPTAFYLCASSIRLGGSGVPEQYFGPGTRLTVT.

This clonotype was recorded at least ten times. The J gene is TRBJ2-1, the V gene TRBV3-1; TRBD2 is a possible D gene (5 bases). Trimming removed 7 bases at V and 4 bases at J, with 11 bases between. In germline, CDR1 is LGHDT, CDR2 YNNKEL (reference sequence). This CDR3 is built from 13 residues. CDR3 DNA: TGTGCCAGCATGGGAGCCGGTTACAATGAGCAGTTCTTC. It encodes CASMGAGYNEQFF.

A few counts support this clonotype. V and J are TRBV18 and TRBJ2-1; maybe TRBD2 (6 bases). Trimming cost V 3 bases and J 8 bases, with 17 bases left between them. The germline V gene has CDR1 KGHSH and CDR2 LQKENI. The CDR3 is 15 amino acids. CDR3 loop: CASSPGLVGLDEQFF. DNA for the CDR3: TGTGCCAGCTCACCGGGACTTGTCGGACTCGATGAGCAGTTCTTC.

This clonotype was found many times. This chain joins TRBV12-3 or TRBV12-4 and TRBJ2-3; D call uncertain. With 2 bases removed from V and 0 bases from J, the gap between germline ends came to 21 bases. The CDR3 is made up of 19 amino acids. The CDR3 coding sequence is TGTGCCAGCAGTTTAAGACCCTGGTCAAGCCCAGCTAGCACAGATACGCAGTATTTT. Translation: CASSLRPWSSPASTDTQYF.

Regarding this clonotype: This may stem from a read error, because a much larger clone lies one nucleotide away. The CDR3 does not close with the conserved phenylalanine or tryptophan, likely indicating a read error. This chain links TRBV7-9 with TRBJ2-7, with TRBD2 matching 8 bases. The germline V gene has CDR1 SEHNR and CDR2 FQNEAQ (reference sequence). The CDR3 spans 15 residues. V trimming: 3 bases; J trimming: 0 bases; junction bases outside the gene matches: 4. DNA for the CDR3: TGTGCCAGCAGCTTGCCGGGAGGGCGCTCCTACGAGCAGTACTTG. It encodes CASSLPGGRSYEQYL.

This clonotype was found a few times. The CDR3: CASSPLEGLRSEQYF. CDR3 sequence (DNA): TGCGCCAGCAGCCCCTTAGAGGGACTAAGAAGCGAGCAGTACTTC. The chain combines TRBV5-1 with TRBJ2-7; 7 nucleotides agree with TRBD2. This CDR3 is 15 amino acids long. Germline V CDR1 and CDR2: SGHRS, YFSETQ. Trimming cost V 4 bases and J 6 bases; bases outside gene matches: 13.

This clonotype appeared a few times. V gene TRBV20-1 combines with J gene TRBJ1-3; D possibly corresponds to TRBD1 (5 bases). CDR1 DFQATT and CDR2 SNEGSKA come from the germline V gene (reference sequence). The CDR3 length is 14 residues. Trimming removed 6 bases from V and 2 bases from J, with 14 bases in between. The CDR3 coding sequence is TGCAGTGCGCGAATGACAGTTGCTGGAAACACCATATATTTT. This translates into CSARMTVAGNTIYF.

The sample holds many counts of this clonotype. The chain couples TRBV20-1 to TRBJ1-3; 7 bases match TRBD1. The CDR3 has 18 residues. Unmatched junction bases numbered 17, after V lost 3 bases and J lost 3 bases. Germline V gene lookup returns CDR1 DFQATT and CDR2 SNEGSKA (reference sequence). DNA for the CDR3: TGCAGTGCTAGTCCTTTACTTATGACAGGGTTCGATGGAAACACCATATATTTT. It codes for CSASPLLMTGFDGNTIYF.

V and J are TRBV27 and TRBJ1-5, with TRBD1 matching 9 bases. There are 17 residues in the CDR3. Germline CDR1 MNHEY, CDR2 SMNVEV (reference sequence). Trimming cost V 4 bases and J 0 bases; bases outside gene matches: 7. The CDR3 here is CASSSNRGLNSNQPQHF. The CDR3 region has the DNA TGTGCCAGCAGTTCGAACAGGGGGCTCAATAGCAATCAGCCCCAGCATTTT.

This clonotype was seen at least ten times. This chain uses TRBV6-2 or TRBV6-3 with TRBJ2-7; 9 bases map to TRBD1. The CDR3 covers 15 residues. Trimming at V came to 7 bases and at J to 3 bases, leaving 10 bases not matched to a gene. Germline assignment: CDR1 MNHEY and CDR2 SVGEGT. The CDR3 coding sequence is TGTGCCAGCACCCCGGGGACAGGGTCATTCTACGAGCAGTACTTC. Translating gives CASTPGTGSFYEQYF.

This clonotype was recorded many times. One end of the junction is discordant with germline, which a read error may explain. The chain couples TRBV27 to TRBJ1-1; 7 positions agree with TRBD1. The CDR3 contains 15 residues. Germline lookup yields CDR1 MNHEY and CDR2 SMNVEV (reference sequence). CDR3 protein: CASSLLAGGSTGAFF. CDR3 DNA: TGTGCCAGCAGTTTACTTGCAGGGGGTTCAACTGGAGCTTTCTTT.

This clonotype was seen ten or more times. The genes are TRBV3-1 and TRBJ1-1; D is uncertain. The CDR3 has 14 amino acids. V lost 5 bases and J lost 0, with 10 bases in between. Per the germline V gene, CDR1 is LGHDT and CDR2 is YNNKEL (reference sequence). In DNA form, the CDR3 reads TGTGCCAGCAGCGCCGAGTGGATGAACACTGAAGCTTTCTTT. It translates to CASSAEWMNTEAFF.

This clonotype was picked up many times. The CDR3: CASIHSPGLEGHGELFF. DNA of the CDR3: TGTGCCAGCATCCACTCCCCGGGACTAGAGGGACACGGGGAGCTGTTTTTT. The chain uses TRBV2 and TRBJ2-2, with 8 bases identical to TRBD2. V was clipped by 7 bases and J by 7 bases; unmatched bases: 17. Per germline, CDR1 SNHLY and CDR2 FYNNEI. The CDR3 loop spans 17 amino acids. Together with reference TRBV2 and TRBJ2-2, the CDR3 gives the full variable domain: EPEVTQTPSHQVTQMGQEVILRCVPISNHLYFYWYRQILGQKVEFLVSFYNNEISEKSEIFDDQFSVERPDGSNFTLKIRSTKLEDSAMYFCASIHSPGLEGHGELFFGEGSRLTVL.

This clonotype was seen at least ten times. The J gene is TRBJ1-3, the V gene TRBV12-3 or TRBV12-4; TRBD1 agrees at 9 bases. V dropped 6 bases and J dropped 2; count of bases not matched to a gene: 8. The CDR3 consists of 16 residues. Written as DNA, the CDR3 is TGTGCCAGCAGAAGGGACAGGGCCGGTACTGGAAACACCATATATTTT. Protein product: CASRRDRAGTGNTIYF.

This clonotype has more than one count but fewer than ten. V gene TRBV25-1 combines with J gene TRBJ2-7; 10 nucleotides align to TRBD2. The CDR3 is 15 amino acids. The J segment lost 2 bases and the V segment lost 5 bases, leaving 6 bases of the junction unmatched. Germline values: CDR1 MGHDK, CDR2 SYGVNS. The CDR3 coding sequence is TGTGCCAGCAGTAAAACCGGGACTAGCGCCTACGAGCAGTACTTC. Protein sequence: CASSKTGTSAYEQYF.

This clonotype was picked up many times. V is TRBV7-9 and J is TRBJ2-3; D remains unclear. Trimming removed 6 bases from V and 12 bases from J, with 19 bases in between. The V gene's germline CDR1 is SEHNR and CDR2 FQNEAQ (reference sequence). CDR3 length: 13 amino acids. CDR3 in DNA: TGTGCCAGCAGTCCTTTGTCGGGTTTTCCTCAGTATTTT. Protein sequence: CASSPLSGFPQYF. The entire variable domain, with the rest obtained from reference TRBV7-9 and TRBJ2-3, is as follows: DTGVSQNPRHKITKRGQNVTFRCDPISEHNRLYWYRQTLGQGPEFLTYFQNEAQLEKSRLLSDRFSAERPKGSFSTLEIQRTEQGDSAMYLCASSPLSGFPQYFGPGTRLTVL.

The chain has TRBV10-3 and TRBJ2-1, with D unclear. V lost 3 bases and J lost 4, with 10 bases in between. Germline V gives CDR1 ENHRY, CDR2 SYGVKD. This CDR3 has 14 amino acids. The CDR3 nucleotides read TGTGCCATCAGTGATCTAATGCCTTACAATGAGCAGTTCTTC. Residues: CAISDLMPYNEQFF.

The sample holds many counts of this clonotype. This chain links TRBV24-1 with TRBJ1-1; 10 bases map to TRBD1. The trim removed 4 bases at V and 5 bases at J, leaving 6 bases unmatched. The CDR3 loop spans 15 amino acids. Germline CDR1 and CDR2: KGHDR and SFDVKD. CDR3 protein: CATSDAGTGVTEAFF. Written as DNA, the CDR3 is TGTGCCACCAGTGACGCCGGGACAGGGGTGACTGAAGCTTTCTTT.